Listed below are T cell receptor beta chains from one sample, sequenced in a study of cytomegalovirus exposure and HLA in healthy donors. The repertoire was sequenced with immunoSEQ multiplex PCR; TCRdb's copy has only in-frame clones and lacks some. The sample includes under 60,000 clones, roughly 77% seen only once; the top ten take approximately 3.5%. The sample comprised PBMCs. These receptors came from a middle-aged woman in good health and CMV-seropositive. The CDR3 runs from the conserved cysteine through the conserved F or W. A D gene is named only where the DNA matches it firmly. The size entry is marked missing in some rows and otherwise reads once, few, many or a size class.

NA	NA	TRBV9	TRBJ1-5	CASSVGGGYQPQHF	TGTGCCAGCAGCGTAGGCGGAGGGTATCAGCCCCAGCATTTT
TRBD1	NA	TRBV19	TRBJ2-7	CASSPLQGAYEQYF	TGTGCCAGTAGTCCCCTCCAGGGGGCGTACGAGCAGTACTTC
NA	few	TRBV5-4	TRBJ2-3	CASRSGTSSTDTQYF	TGTGCCAGCAGGTCCGGGACATCTAGCACAGATACGCAGTATTTT
NA	NA	TRBV5-6	TRBJ1-2	CASSLGLLGYTF	TGTGCCAGCAGCTTGGGACTGCTCGGCTACACCTTC
NA	NA	TRBV7-8	TRBJ1-6	CASSAHSTGGYNSPLHF	TGTGCCAGCAGCGCCCACTCAACGGGCGGGTATAATTCACCCCTCCACTTT
TRBD2	NA	TRBV11-2	TRBJ2-3	CASSLAAGGLGYF	TGTGCCAGCAGCTTAGCCGCGGGGGGGCTTGGTTATTTT
NA	NA	TRBV4-3	TRBJ1-2	CASSQEVGGAPYGYTF	TGCGCCAGCAGCCAAGAAGTGGGGGGGGCCCCCTATGGCTACACCTTC
NA	once	TRBV6-6	TRBJ2-3	CASSSQEFSSTDTQYF	TGTGCCAGCAGCTCACAGGAGTTTAGTAGCACAGATACGCAGTATTTT
NA	NA	TRBV5-1	TRBJ1-2	CASSLGSQPYGYTF	TGCGCCAGCAGCTTGGGCAGTCAACCTTATGGCTACACCTTC
NA	NA	TRBV6-5	TRBJ1-2	CASSYSRGGAFYGYTF	TGTGCCAGCAGTTACTCCCGGGGGGGAGCTTTCTATGGCTACACCTTC
NA	NA	TRBV15	TRBJ1-2	CATSSRLYRNGYTF	TGTGCCACCAGCAGCAGACTTTACAGGAACGGCTACACCTTC
NA	NA	TRBV19	TRBJ2-3	CASINRTGTDTQYF	TGTGCCAGTATCAACCGGACTGGGACAGATACGCAGTATTTT
NA	NA	TRBV5-1	TRBJ2-7	CASSLQGPYEQYF	TGCGCCAGCAGCTTGCAGGGCCCCTACGAGCAGTACTTC
NA	NA	TRBV19	TRBJ1-2	CASRGASSPYGYTF	TGTGCCAGTAGGGGGGCCTCAAGCCCATATGGCTACACCTTC
NA	NA	TRBV11-2	TRBJ1-2	CASSKLRDYGYTF	TGTGCCAGCAGCAAACTTAGAGACTATGGCTACACCTTC
NA	NA	TRBV19	TRBJ2-1	CATMSPTPSSYNEQLF	TGTGCCACAATGTCCCCGACGCCTAGCTCCTACAATGAGCAGCTCTTC
TRBD2	few	TRBV7-2	TRBJ2-3	CASSLRWRRGNTDTQYF	TGTGCCAGCAGCTTACGGTGGAGGCGGGGGAACACAGATACGCAGTATTTT
TRBD1	few	TRBV7-2	TRBJ1-4	CASSSTGVTTNEKLFF	TGTGCCAGCAGCTCGACAGGGGTCACAACTAATGAAAAACTGTTTTTT
NA	NA	TRBV27	TRBJ1-2	CASSLSPDEGDPRDGYTF	TGTGCCAGCAGTTTATCTCCGGACGAGGGGGACCCCAGGGATGGCTACACCTTC
TRBD1	NA	TRBV6-5	TRBJ1-6	CASSLAQGAISPLHF	TGTGCCAGCAGCCTTGCGCAGGGGGCGATTTCACCCCTCCACTTT
TRBD2	NA	TRBV5-1	TRBJ2-4	CASSLRLAGEAKNIQYF	TGCGCCAGCAGCTTAAGACTAGCGGGGGAAGCCAAAAACATTCAGTACTTC
NA	NA	TRBV7-9	TRBJ2-2	CASSFAGNTGELFF	TGTGCCAGCAGCTTTGCGGGGAACACCGGGGAGCTGTTTTTT
TRBD2	NA	TRBV10-3	TRBJ2-5	CAIRPAGGPETQYF	TGTGCCATCAGGCCAGCGGGGGGGCCAGAGACCCAGTACTTC
NA	NA	TRBV5-6	TRBJ1-2	CASTLGRQGYGYTF	TGTGCCAGCACCCTTGGTCGCCAGGGTTATGGCTACACCTTC
NA	once	TRBV10-1	TRBJ2-1	CASSEGGTYNEQFF	TGCGCCAGCAGTGAGGGAGGGACCTACAATGAGCAGTTCTTC
TRBD1	once	TRBV6-1	TRBJ2-7	CASSEVGQSSYEQYF	TGTGCCAGCAGTGAGGTGGGACAGAGCTCCTACGAGCAGTACTTC
NA	NA	TRBV6-1	TRBJ1-2	CASSELGYTF	TGTGCCAGCAGTGAACTTGGCTACACCTTC
TRBD2	NA	TRBV29-1	TRBJ2-3	CSVDPSSGGVTDTQYF	TGCAGCGTTGACCCGTCTAGCGGGGGGGTCACAGATACGCAGTATTTT
TRBD1	NA	TRBV7-8	TRBJ2-2	CASSWDRVNTGELFF	TGTGCCAGCAGCTGGGACAGGGTAAACACCGGGGAGCTGTTTTTT
NA	few	TRBV18	TRBJ1-1	CASSQKGDTEAFF	TGTGCCAGCTCACAGAAAGGGGACACTGAAGCTTTCTTT
NA	NA	TRBV7-2	TRBJ2-7	CASSSSSEYEQYF	TGTGCCAGCAGCTCGAGTAGCGAGTACGAGCAGTACTTC
NA	NA	TRBV30	TRBJ1-5	CAWSVQGDQPQHF	TGTGCCTGGAGTGTACAGGGAGATCAGCCCCAGCATTTT
NA	NA	TRBV18	TRBJ1-3	CASSPGRSGNTIYF	TGTGCCAGCTCACCGGGGCGCTCTGGAAACACCATATATTTT
TRBD1	NA	TRBV25-1	TRBJ2-1	CASSQGGTGGNEQFF	TGTGCCAGCAGTCAGGGGGGGACAGGGGGCAATGAGCAGTTCTTC
TRBD1	NA	TRBV7-2	TRBJ1-1	CASSGDLGPTGVYF	TGTGCCAGCAGCGGGGACCTAGGGCCGACAGGGGTTTACTTT
TRBD1	once	TRBV19	TRBJ1-4	CASNRGANEKLFF	TGTGCCAGCAACAGGGGTGCTAATGAAAAACTGTTTTTT
NA	NA	TRBV5-6	TRBJ1-6	CASSLVLTVNSPLHF	TGTGCCAGCAGCCTGGTACTGACAGTGAATTCACCCCTCCACTTT
NA	NA	TRBV19	TRBJ1-6	CASKNFGGQTPLHF	TGTGCCAGTAAGAACTTCGGGGGTCAGACACCCCTCCACTTT
NA	NA	TRBV6-5	TRBJ1-6	CASSYSRSYNSPLHF	TGTGCCAGCAGTTACTCCAGGTCGTATAATTCACCCCTCCACTTT
NA	NA	TRBV19	TRBJ1-1	CASSIWQGSNEAFF	TGTGCCAGTAGTATCTGGCAGGGCTCTAACGAAGCTTTCTTT
NA	NA	TRBV5-1	TRBJ1-1	CASRQGTMNTEAFF	TGCGCCAGCAGGCAGGGTACCATGAACACTGAAGCTTTCTTT
TRBD1	NA	TRBV2	TRBJ2-7	CASSRTGGPYEQYF	TGTGCCAGCAGTCGGACAGGGGGCCCCTACGAGCAGTACTTC
TRBD1	NA	TRBV19	TRBJ2-5	CASSMGQGTIGAETQYF	TGTGCCAGTAGTATGGGACAGGGAACAATAGGAGCAGAGACCCAGTACTTC
NA	few	TRBV19	TRBJ2-5	CASSQSGEETQYF	TGTGCCAGTAGCCAGTCAGGGGAAGAGACCCAGTACTTC
TRBD1	once	TRBV19	TRBJ1-1	CASRGQGEAFF	TGTGCCAGTAGGGGACAGGGCGAAGCTTTCTTT
TRBD1	NA	TRBV4-1	TRBJ1-5	CASSPFATGLNQPQHF	TGCGCCAGCAGCCCCTTTGCGACAGGGCTCAATCAGCCCCAGCATTTT